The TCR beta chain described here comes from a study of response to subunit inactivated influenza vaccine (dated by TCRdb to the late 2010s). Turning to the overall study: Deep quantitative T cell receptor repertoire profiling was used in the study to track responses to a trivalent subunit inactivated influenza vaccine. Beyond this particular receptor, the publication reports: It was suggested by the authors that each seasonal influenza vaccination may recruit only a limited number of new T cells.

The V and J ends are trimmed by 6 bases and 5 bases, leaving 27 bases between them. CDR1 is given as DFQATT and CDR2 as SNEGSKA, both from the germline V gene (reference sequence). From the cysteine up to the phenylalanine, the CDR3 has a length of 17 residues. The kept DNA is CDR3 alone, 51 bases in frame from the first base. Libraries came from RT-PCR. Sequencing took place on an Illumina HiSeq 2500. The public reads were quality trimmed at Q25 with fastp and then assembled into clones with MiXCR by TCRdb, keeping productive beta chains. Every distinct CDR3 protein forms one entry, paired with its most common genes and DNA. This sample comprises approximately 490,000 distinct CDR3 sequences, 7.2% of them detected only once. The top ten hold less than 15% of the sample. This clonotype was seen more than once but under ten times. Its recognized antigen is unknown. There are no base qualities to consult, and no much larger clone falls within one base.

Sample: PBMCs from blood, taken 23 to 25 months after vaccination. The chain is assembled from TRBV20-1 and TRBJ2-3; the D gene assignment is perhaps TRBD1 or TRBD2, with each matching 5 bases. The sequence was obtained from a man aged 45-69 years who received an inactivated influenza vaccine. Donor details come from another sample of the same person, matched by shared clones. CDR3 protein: CSATLYGTPGREDTQYF. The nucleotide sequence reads TGCAGTGCAACTCTATACGGGACCCCCGGTCGAGAAGATACGCAGTATTTT.